One sample yielded the 25 T cell receptor beta chains listed below, sequenced in a study of PD-1 blockade in classical Hodgkin lymphoma (dated by TCRdb to between 2020 and 2021). The sample's time point label, decoded: cycle 4 day 1 (C4D1), after 6 weeks of nivolumab. All trial patients had relapsed after autologous stem cell transplantation, with cohorts A, B and C differing in prior brentuximab vedotin exposure. CD4+ T cells were purified from thawed PBMCs by magnetic negative selection with a Miltenyi CD4+ T cell isolation kit. The library was produced with the immunoSEQ multiplex PCR assay. TCRdb took over this immuneACCESS table, retaining in-frame rearrangements with V and J assigned. Such tables are incomplete; in checked studies, under half of the missing clones stem from an unresolved V gene, and the remainder is unexplained. This sample comprises around 25,000 clones, more than 80% of them detected only once. The top ten constitute about 2.4% of the sample.

The specimen comprised CD4+ T cells from blood, sampled before the fourth cycle of nivolumab. Receptors originate from a human donor with classical Hodgkin lymphoma.

This sequence joins TRBV19 and TRBJ1-1; the D gene is possibly TRBD1 (5 bases). Germline-derived CDR1 and CDR2 are LNHDA and SQIVND (reference sequence). CDR3 size: 14 residues. Trimming took off 6 bases at V and 5 bases at J, with 16 bases between the two ends. The CDR3 nucleotides are TGTGCCAGTAGGGTGGACCGGTGGGGGACTGAAGCTTTCTTT. The encoded protein is CASRVDRWGTEAFF.

This clone turned up a few times. The rearrangement uses TRBV30 and TRBJ1-2, with D unclear. V was clipped by 0 bases and J by 7 bases, with 9 bases between them. The CDR3 sequence is 12 residues long. Germline-derived CDR1 and CDR2 are GTSNPN and SVGIG (reference sequence). CDR3 protein: CAWSVLGTGYTF. The CDR3 DNA reads TGTGCCTGGAGTGTACTGGGCACTGGCTACACCTTC.

This chain uses TRBV25-1 with TRBJ1-1; D might be TRBD1 (5 bases). The germline V gene has CDR1 MGHDK and CDR2 SYGVNS. Trimming took off 1 base at V and 9 bases at J, with 24 bases between the two ends. This CDR3 is built from 17 residues. This CDR3 is CASSEFLLARGVSKAFF. The DNA for the CDR3 is TGTGCCAGCAGTGAATTTTTGTTGGCCCGGGGGGTCTCTAAAGCTTTCTTT. The full variable domain, rest sourced from reference TRBV25-1 and TRBJ1-1, is EADIYQTPRYLVIGTGKKITLECSQTMGHDKMYWYQQDPGMELHLIHYSYGVNSTEKGDLSSESTVSRIRTEHFPLTLESARPSHTSQYLCASSEFLLARGVSKAFFGQGTRLTVV.

The V gene is TRBV5-1, the J gene TRBJ2-5, with D unclear. Trimming took 3 bases from V and 7 from J, leaving 16 bases between them. This CDR3 spans 14 amino acids. Germline V lookup: CDR1 SGHRS, CDR2 YFSETQ. The CDR3 here is CASSSDPGTGTQYF. CDR3 DNA sequence: TGCGCCAGCAGCTCGGACCCAGGAACTGGGACCCAGTACTTC.

This chain connects TRBV11-2 to TRBJ2-7; 9 bases match TRBD1. V trimming: 7 bases; J trimming: 6 bases; junction bases outside the gene matches: 7. This CDR3 has 13 residues. Germline CDR1 SGHAT, CDR2 FQNNGV. CDR3 bases: TGTGCCAGCACCCGGGACAGGGTCGGCGAGCAGTACTTC. As protein: CASTRDRVGEQYF. The full variable domain, rest sourced from reference TRBV11-2 and TRBJ2-7, is EAGVAQSPRYKIIEKRQSVAFWCNPISGHATLYWYQQILGQGPKLLIQFQNNGVVDDSQLPKDRFSAERLKGVDSTLKIQPAKLEDSAVYLCASTRDRVGEQYFGPGTRLTVT.

V gene TRBV20-1 combines with J gene TRBJ1-1, with unresolved D. CDR1 is DFQATT and CDR2 is SNEGSKA in the germline V gene (reference sequence). Trimming stripped 4 bases from V and 1 base from J, with 4 bases between. The CDR3 is 11 residues long. Written as DNA, the CDR3 is TGCAGTGCTATGGGGAACACTGAAGCTTTCTTT. It encodes CSAMGNTEAFF.

This chain connects TRBV19 to TRBJ2-7, with 9 nucleotides matching TRBD2. Unmatched junction bases numbered 5, after V lost 5 bases and J lost 6 bases. This CDR3 region has 13 residues. The germline CDR1 and CDR2 sequences are LNHDA and SQIVND (reference sequence). The DNA of the CDR3 is TGTGCCAGTAGTGCGGGACTAGCAGGCGAGCAGTACTTC. This translates into CASSAGLAGEQYF. Full variable domain (rest looked up from reference TRBV19 and TRBJ2-7): DGGITQSPKYLFRKEGQNVTLSCEQNLNHDAMYWYRQDPGQGLRLIYYSQIVNDFQKGDIAEGYSVSREKKESFPLTVTSAQKNPTAFYLCASSAGLAGEQYFGPGTRLTVT.

The chain carries TRBV5-4 and TRBJ2-5; D ambiguous. The CDR3 covers 13 residues. The V gene lost 4 bases and the J gene lost 0 bases, with 7 bases spanning the gap. CDR1 SGHNT and CDR2 YYREEE come from the germline V gene (reference sequence). For the CDR3, the DNA is TGTGCCAGCAGCACCCGGGACCAAGAGACCCAGTACTTC. Translated, it gives CASSTRDQETQYF. Together with reference TRBV5-4 and TRBJ2-5, the CDR3 gives the full variable domain: ETGVTQSPTHLIKTRGQQVTLRCSSQSGHNTVSWYQQALGQGPQFIFQYYREEENGRGNFPPRFSGLQFPNYSSELNVNALELDDSALYLCASSTRDQETQYFGPGTRLLVL.

The chain recombines TRBV29-1 with TRBJ1-1; D remains ambiguous. This CDR3 is built from 12 residues. The germline V and J ends were trimmed by 6 bases and 3 bases, with 11 bases remaining between them. Germline CDR1 SQVTM, CDR2 ANQGSEA. As DNA, the CDR3 is TGCAGCGTCCAGGTTTTCGACACTGAAGCTTTCTTT. Its protein product is CSVQVFDTEAFF.

V gene TRBV6-1 combines with J gene TRBJ1-6; no clear D gene. The CDR3 has 13 residues. Germline V gene sequence: CDR1 MNHNS, CDR2 SASEGT. Trimming took 2 bases from V and 14 from J, leaving 13 bases between them. The CDR3 protein is CASSEREGLALHF. CDR3 bases: TGTGCCAGCAGTGAACGGGAGGGTTTAGCCCTCCACTTT.

The gene calls are TRBV27 and TRBJ2-2; 7 bases align to TRBD2. Germline V CDR1 and CDR2: MNHEY, SMNVEV (reference sequence). J gave up 2 bases and V 7 bases, and 7 bases lay outside the gene matches. This CDR3 region has 15 residues. CDR3 loop: CASNPSGHNTGELFF. The DNA of the CDR3 is TGTGCCAGCAACCCTAGCGGACACAACACCGGGGAGCTGTTTTTT.

V gene TRBV30 combines with J gene TRBJ2-6, with D possibly matching TRBD1 (6 bases). CDR3 length equals 13 residues. Germline V gene lookup returns CDR1 GTSNPN and CDR2 SVGIG (reference sequence). V lost 7 bases and J lost 1, with 8 bases in between. Written as DNA, the CDR3 is TGTGCCTTACAGGGATCTGGGGCCAACGTCCTGACTTTC. Encoded protein: CALQGSGANVLTF.

The chain is built from TRBV10-3 and TRBJ2-7; the D gene is possibly TRBD1 (5 bases). Trimming removed 2 bases from V and 2 bases from J, with 10 bases in between. CDR3 length equals 14 residues. Per the germline V gene, CDR1 is ENHRY and CDR2 is SYGVKD. The CDR3 is CAISEPAGPYEQYF. CDR3 DNA sequence: TGTGCCATCAGTGAGCCGGCAGGGCCCTACGAGCAGTACTTC.

About this clone: Relative to the germline gene, one junction end is altered; a read error may explain this. The genes are TRBV5-4 and TRBJ2-7, with no clear D. The germline V gene encodes CDR1 SGHNT and CDR2 YYREEE (reference sequence). CDR3 length equals 10 residues. CDR3 sequence (DNA): TGTGCCACCAGCTCTTACGAGCAGTACTTC. Translating gives CATSSYEQYF. Based on the CDR3 plus reference TRBV5-4 and TRBJ2-7, the full variable domain is ETGVTQSPTHLIKTRGQQVTLRCSSQSGHNTVSWYQQALGQGPQFIFQYYREEENGRGNFPPRFSGLQFPNYSSELNVNALELDDSALYLCATSSYEQYFGPGTRLTVT.

This chain connects TRBV4-2 to TRBJ2-3; the D is unclear. CDR1 and CDR2 (germline): LGHNA, YNFKEQ. The CDR3 has 13 amino acids. The germline V and J ends were trimmed by 5 bases and 2 bases, with 8 bases remaining between them. CDR3 residues: CASSSISTDTQYF. The CDR3 region has the DNA TGTGCCAGCAGCTCAATTTCCACAGATACGCAGTATTTT.

The rearrangement links TRBV30 to TRBJ1-2, with D uncertain. V gave up 1 base and J gave up 7 bases, with 10 bases separating them. CDR1 GTSNPN and CDR2 SVGIG come from the germline V gene (reference sequence). The CDR3 runs to 12 residues. The CDR3 here is CAWSADYIGYTF. CDR3 nucleotides: TGTGCCTGGAGTGCAGACTACATTGGCTACACCTTC.

The J gene is TRBJ1-1, the V gene TRBV18; a possible D gene is TRBD1 (6 bases). Germline V gives CDR1 KGHSH, CDR2 LQKENI. The V end lost 2 bases, the J end lost 1 base, and 8 bases lay between the germline ends. The CDR3 covers 14 residues. The CDR3 loop is CASSPTQGNTEAFF. The CDR3 DNA follows: TGTGCCAGCTCACCAACACAGGGGAACACTGAAGCTTTCTTT.

This sequence joins TRBV10-1 and TRBJ2-1; D is unresolved. V lost 8 bases and J lost 4, with 12 bases in between. The CDR3 covers 13 residues. The germline V gene has CDR1 WNHNN and CDR2 SYGVQD (reference sequence). The CDR3 bases are TGCGCCAGCGGTAAGGCTGGGTACAATGAGCAGTTCTTC. Amino acids: CASGKAGYNEQFF.

This chain joins TRBV5-6 and TRBJ1-1; D might be TRBD1 (5 bases). The germline gives CDR1 SGHDT, CDR2 YYEEEE. CDR3 length equals 14 residues. V lost 8 bases, J lost 5 bases, and 19 bases lay in between. This CDR3 reads CASRRTAGGTEAFF. Written as DNA, the CDR3 is TGTGCCAGTAGAAGGACGGCTGGGGGGACTGAAGCTTTCTTT.

Only one count was recorded for this clone. The genes are TRBV5-1 and TRBJ2-2; 9 nucleotides agree with TRBD2. This CDR3 spans 17 amino acids. Trimming took 4 bases from V and 2 from J; bases not matched to a gene: 9. Germline assignment: CDR1 SGHRS and CDR2 YFSETQ. The CDR3 here is CASSRTLSGSNTGELFF. The DNA of the CDR3 is TGCGCCAGCAGCCGCACTCTTAGCGGGAGTAACACCGGGGAGCTGTTTTTT.

The CDR3 region is CASSSRGGLNTEAFF. In DNA, the CDR3 is TGTGCCAGCAGCTCCCGGGGGGGCTTGAACACTGAAGCTTTCTTT. The chain carries TRBV11-2 and TRBJ1-1; weak D call: TRBD1 (6 bases). CDR1 is SGHAT, CDR2 FQNNGV, per germline. The V end was cut by 4 bases, the J end by 0 bases, with 12 bases between. The CDR3 is 15 residues long.

V and J are TRBV5-1 and TRBJ2-1; maybe TRBD2 (5 bases). Germline V lookup: CDR1 SGHRS, CDR2 YFSETQ. This CDR3 is built from 13 residues. V was trimmed by 2 bases and J by 4 bases, leaving 7 bases between them. This chain's CDR3 is CASSFEGYNEQFF. CDR3 nucleotide sequence: TGCGCCAGCAGCTTCGAGGGATACAATGAGCAGTTCTTC.

In nucleotides, the CDR3 is TGTGCCTGGAGTGGTCAGGGGCAGGATCAGCCCCAGCATTTT. It yields the protein CAWSGQGQDQPQHF. V and J are TRBV30 and TRBJ1-5, with D possibly being TRBD1 (6 bases). The CDR3 consists of 14 residues. V was trimmed by 1 base and J by 5 bases, leaving 12 bases between them. CDR1 and CDR2 (germline): GTSNPN, SVGIG (reference sequence). The full variable domain, in which reference TRBV30 and TRBJ1-5 provide the parts outside the CDR3, is SQTIHQWPATLVQPVGSPLSLECTVEGTSNPNLYWYRQAAGRGLQLLFYSVGIGQISSEVPQNLSASRPQDRQFILSSKKLLLSDSGFYLCAWSGQGQDQPQHFGDGTRLSIL.

The V call is TRBV11-1, the J call TRBJ1-4; TRBD1 is a possible D gene (5 bases). The ends were cut back, 2 bases at V and 3 bases at J, with 13 bases in the middle. The CDR3 covers 16 residues. Germline V gene data show CDR1 as SGHAT and CDR2 as FQDESV (reference sequence). CDR3 amino acids: CASSLSSGLANEKLFF. CDR3 coding DNA: TGTGCCAGCAGCTTATCTTCGGGACTGGCTAATGAAAAACTGTTTTTT. Drawing the rest from reference TRBV11-1 and TRBJ1-4, the complete variable domain is EAEVAQSPRYKITEKSQAVAFWCDPISGHATLYWYRQILGQGPELLVQFQDESVVDDSQLPKDRFSAERLKGVDSTLKIQPAELGDSAMYLCASSLSSGLANEKLFFGSGTQLSVL.

The chain links TRBV5-1 to TRBJ1-1, with 7 bases aligning to TRBD1. V shed 4 bases, J shed 1 base, and the junction held 13 bases outside the gene matches. The CDR3 runs to 17 residues. The germline V gene has CDR1 SGHRS and CDR2 YFSETQ. CDR3 loop: CASSVTPQGRANTEAFF. The CDR3 coding sequence is TGCGCCAGCAGCGTAACACCACAGGGGAGGGCGAACACTGAAGCTTTCTTT.